What follows are 18 T cell receptor beta chains derived from one specimen sequenced in a study of cytomegalovirus exposure and HLA in healthy donors (TCRdb year 2017). The protocol used for the library was the immunoSEQ multiplex PCR assay. The immuneACCESS repertoire file appears here via TCRdb, limited to in-frame rearrangements. These files lack a portion of the clones; in checked studies, under half of the deficit traces to unresolved V genes, and the cause of the others is not known. This sample is represented by around 120,000 clones; roughly 90% of them were singletons. In total, the top ten clones hold about 6% of the sample. The sequenced sample was PBMCs. The receptors shown here come from a woman under 30 in good health and CMV-seropositive.

The V and J genes are TRBV5-1 and TRBJ2-2; D not resolved. CDR3 size: 17 residues. Trimming removed 2 bases at V and 0 bases at J, with 14 bases between. Germline assignment: CDR1 SGHRS and CDR2 YFSETQ. The CDR3 reads CASSFFGSASNTGELFF. In DNA form, the CDR3 reads TGCGCCAGCAGCTTCTTCGGGTCAGCCTCGAACACCGGGGAGCTGTTTTTT.

V is TRBV7-3 and J is TRBJ2-2; 8 nucleotides align to TRBD2. The CDR3 is 14 amino acids. The germline V gene has CDR1 SGHTA and CDR2 FQGTGA. J gave up 4 bases and V 4 bases, and 2 bases lay outside the gene matches. CDR3 nucleotide sequence: TGTGCCAGCAGCTACGGACTAGCCACCGGGGAGCTGTTTTTT. It translates to CASSYGLATGELFF.

The chain recombines TRBV7-3 with TRBJ2-5; perhaps TRBD1 as D (6 bases). The CDR3 is 14 residues long. In germline, CDR1 is SGHTA, CDR2 FQGTGA. V lost 2 bases and J lost 5, with 12 bases in between. The CDR3 protein is CASSLGPQGETQYF. The CDR3 nucleotides are TGTGCCAGCAGCTTAGGGCCTCAGGGGGAGACCCAGTACTTC.

The V gene is TRBV18, the J gene TRBJ1-1; D remains ambiguous. CDR3 length: 15 residues. Trimming pared 6 bases from V and 0 bases from J, leaving 14 bases between. Per germline, CDR1 KGHSH and CDR2 LQKENI. CDR3 loop: CASSQNRGMNTEAFF. Here the CDR3 DNA reads TGTGCCAGCTCCCAGAACCGGGGTATGAACACTGAAGCTTTCTTT.

V is TRBV5-6 and J is TRBJ1-4; D gene ambiguous. CDR1 and CDR2 (germline): SGHDT, YYEEEE. The CDR3 extends over 16 amino acids. Trimming cost V 0 bases and J 6 bases, with 15 bases left between them. The CDR3, as DNA: TGTGCCAGCAGCTTGGCGCGGTCGGTCGATGATGAAAAACTGTTTTTT. Translation: CASSLARSVDDEKLFF.

This chain links TRBV5-4 with TRBJ1-2; 8 nucleotides line up with TRBD1. The V and J ends lost 4 bases and 8 bases, in that order; junction bases with no gene match: 4. The CDR3 length is 12 residues. CDR1 is SGHNT and CDR2 is YYREEE in the germline V gene (reference sequence). Here the CDR3 DNA reads TGTGCCAGCAGCCCAGGGGGCGCGGGCTACACCTTC. It is translated as CASSPGGAGYTF.

V and J are TRBV9 and TRBJ1-1; D may be TRBD1 (6 bases). Deletions cut 3 bases from V and 8 bases from J, with 23 bases between. In germline, CDR1 is SGDLS, CDR2 YYNGEE. The CDR3 loop spans 16 amino acids. CDR3 loop: CASSETPTTGWEEAFF. The CDR3 DNA is TGTGCCAGCAGCGAAACCCCCACAACAGGGTGGGAGGAAGCTTTCTTT.

The V gene is TRBV7-9, the J gene TRBJ1-1; maybe TRBD1 (6 bases). The CDR3 runs 16 residues. Germline-derived CDR1 and CDR2 are SEHNR and FQNEAQ (reference sequence). V gave up 5 bases and J gave up 4 bases, with 20 bases separating them. The CDR3 sequence: CASSGGWQGRATEAFF. As DNA, the CDR3 is TGTGCCAGCAGCGGAGGGTGGCAGGGGAGGGCCACTGAAGCTTTCTTT.

This clone was counted between two and nine times. The rearrangement uses TRBV7-9 and TRBJ1-3; D is ambiguous. The ends were cut back, 1 base at V and 0 bases at J, with 4 bases in the middle. The germline V gene has CDR1 SEHNR and CDR2 FQNEAQ (reference sequence). The CDR3 loop spans 14 amino acids. The CDR3, as DNA: TGTGCCAGCAGCTTAGGCGGCTCTGGAAACACCATATATTTT. Translated, it gives CASSLGGSGNTIYF.

J is TRBJ2-7 and V is TRBV19; D ambiguous. The CDR3 loop spans 13 amino acids. Between the trimmed V and J ends, which lost 1 base and 5 bases, there was a span of 9 bases. The germline gives CDR1 LNHDA, CDR2 SQIVND (reference sequence). The CDR3 protein is CASSIGQVHEQYF. CDR3 DNA sequence: TGTGCCAGTAGTATAGGCCAGGTCCACGAGCAGTACTTC.

CDR3 coding DNA: TGTGCCAGCAGCCCCCGGGAGGCATCGACCGGGGAGCTGTTTTTT. Protein: CASSPREASTGELFF. The chain employs TRBV7-2 and TRBJ2-2; 7 bases match TRBD2. The CDR3 sequence is 15 residues long. Germline trimming cut 5 bases from V and 5 bases from J; bases unmatched to any gene: 8. Germline values: CDR1 SGHTA, CDR2 FQGNSA.

The chain carries TRBV19 and TRBJ1-1; D not certain. Deletions cut 6 bases from V and 0 bases from J, with 14 bases between. The CDR3 contains 15 residues. From germline, CDR1 is LNHDA and CDR2 SQIVND (reference sequence). In DNA form, the CDR3 reads TGTGCCAGTAGCCCCCTATCGGTCATGAACACTGAAGCTTTCTTT. As protein: CASSPLSVMNTEAFF.

The chain joins TRBV19 to TRBJ1-3, with D possibly being TRBD1 (5 bases). From germline, CDR1 is LNHDA and CDR2 SQIVND (reference sequence). There are 17 residues in the CDR3. Trimming cost V 5 bases and J 0 bases, with 17 bases left between them. The CDR3 is CASSALNRGVSGNTIYF. CDR3 sequence (DNA): TGTGCCAGTAGTGCGCTAAATAGGGGCGTCTCTGGAAACACCATATATTTT.

The chain links TRBV5-8 to TRBJ2-5; 13 bases align to TRBD2. This CDR3 is 19 amino acids long. V was clipped by 2 bases and J by 4 bases; unmatched bases: 14. Germline assignment: CDR1 SGHTS and CDR2 YDEGEE. The CDR3, as DNA: TGTGCCAGCAGCTTTGGACTAGCGGGAGTGATGCGGTCCCCAGAGACCCAGTACTTC. Its translation is CASSFGLAGVMRSPETQYF.

This clone showed up just once. The chain has TRBV4-2 and TRBJ2-1, with 11 positions matching TRBD2. J gave up 4 bases and V 5 bases, and 7 bases lay outside the gene matches. Germline CDR1 reads LGHNA; CDR2 reads YNFKEQ. The CDR3 is made up of 16 amino acids. Written as DNA, the CDR3 is TGTGCCAGCAGCGCCTCACTAGCGGGGGCTTACAATGAGCAGTTCTTC. Encoded protein: CASSASLAGAYNEQFF.

This sequence joins TRBV6-5 and TRBJ2-1; D is ambiguous. V lost 2 bases to trimming and J lost 4 bases, with 12 bases between them. The CDR3 has 15 residues. Germline assignment: CDR1 MNHEY and CDR2 SVGAGI. As DNA, the CDR3 is TGTGCCAGCAGTTACGGCGGCGCCCAATACAATGAGCAGTTCTTC. Translated, it gives CASSYGGAQYNEQFF.

J is TRBJ1-5 and V is TRBV18; D may be TRBD1 (5 bases). The germline V and J ends were trimmed by 3 bases and 5 bases, with 11 bases remaining between them. Germline CDR1 KGHSH, CDR2 LQKENI. The CDR3 is made up of 14 amino acids. CDR3 in DNA: TGTGCCAGCTCACCGAGCGTCAGGGATCAGCCCCAGCATTTT. It specifies CASSPSVRDQPQHF.

This rearrangement joins TRBV28 to TRBJ1-2; weak D call: TRBD1 (6 bases). V was clipped by 6 bases and J by 7 bases, with 21 bases between them. Germline-derived CDR1 and CDR2 are MDHEN and SYDVKM. CDR3 length: 15 residues. The CDR3 loop is CASSFWDESGAGYTF. The CDR3 DNA sequence: TGTGCCAGCAGCTTTTGGGACGAATCAGGGGCTGGCTACACCTTC.